This T cell receptor (beta chain) is drawn from a study of vaccination effects on CD4 cells after COVID-19. Study conclusions and caveats: Only a few convalescent patients and no early post-infection timepoints featured in the study. Of the vaccine-induced clones from healthy vaccinees, merely 1 of 255 recognized common cold coronaviruses as well.

This table comes from immunoSEQ multiplex PCR, and its TCRdb copy is limited to in-frame clones, with some not included. The repertoire includes tens of thousands of clones, 65% to 85% of them detected once, and around 2.9% sits in the top ten. This CDR3 comprises 18 residues. Germline values: CDR1 MGHRA, CDR2 YSYEKL. V lost 1 base and J lost 1, with 18 bases in between. This clone was counted only a few times. The antigen is undetermined. Expansion with viral peptide pools was applied to antigen-specific CD4+ T cells by the ViraFEST assay prior to sequencing. The culture ran for about 11 days, and then CD4+ T cells were isolated. None of these healthy vaccinees had been infected with SARS-CoV-2 before vaccination. Supplemented with roughly 9.6 IU/ml IL-2 and 9.5 to 10 ug/ml peptides, 2 million to 2.5 million PBMC per well were kept in culture.

The chain couples TRBV4-1 to TRBJ2-3; D remains ambiguous. The TCR originated in a human donor who received a COVID-19 vaccine. The specimen was CD4+ T cells from PBMCs cultured with HCoV-NL63 spike peptides, collected before COVID-19 vaccination. CDR3 coding DNA: TGCGCCAGCAGCCAAGTGGTGGTCCCAGCAATTCGCACAGATACGCAGTATTTT. The encoded protein is CASSQVVVPAIRTDTQYF.